This TCR beta chain is from a study of human T cells and chemical hapten exposure. Background on the study: Chiefly female patients presented with alopecia areata, totalis or universalis. Overall study findings and caveats: No alteration of TCRs above 1 in 1000 frequency was seen with DPC sensitization.

This clonotype appeared many times. The antigen remains unidentified. TCRdb reprocessed the RACE reads via MiXCR and lists one record per CDR3 protein. In the table there are about 190,000 distinct CDR3 sequences, around a quarter of which are singletons. Time point: patch test 3, about 24 weeks after DPC sensitization. Indicated treatment: therapeutic diphenylcyclopropenone sensitization with weekly scalp DPC. The material was whole blood, obtained in connection with sensitization to the hapten diphenylcyclopropenone (DPC). The sequence came from a woman between 35 and 50 years old with alopecia areata. Some clones in this sample may be carry-over from other donors' samples.

The CDR3: CASSVAGHSAYEQYF. The CDR3 nucleotides are TGTGCCAGCAGCGTTGCGGGACATTCCGCCTACGAGCAGTACTTC. This chain connects TRBV9 to TRBJ2-7; either TRBD1 or TRBD2 may fit D (6 bases each). There are 15 residues in the CDR3. The germline CDR1 and CDR2 sequences are SGDLS and YYNGEE. V was pared by 2 bases and J by 2 bases, with 14 bases between.